These 16 T cell receptor beta chains originate from one sample sequenced in a study of CD8 T cells in Susac syndrome. An amount of RNA that ranged from about 0.45 to 1 ug was reverse transcribed with random hexamers. A single record per CDR3 protein comes from TCRdb applying MiXCR to the immunoSEQ multiplex PCR reads. The sample has roughly 180,000 distinct CDR3 sequences, over 85% seen once. Specimen: CD4+ T cells from PBMCs. The receptors come from a human donor in good health.

This sequence joins TRBV6-2 or TRBV6-3 and TRBJ2-1; D remains ambiguous. Germline assignment: CDR1 MNHEY and CDR2 SVGEGT. The CDR3 is 15 amino acids. V lost 2 bases and J 8 bases, leaving 16 bases between the germline ends. DNA of the CDR3: TGTGCCAGCAGTTACCGCTTCTCCGTTAGGGATGAGCAGTTCTTC. It encodes CASSYRFSVRDEQFF.

As for this clonotype: The CDR3 does not end in the conserved phenylalanine or tryptophan, so this is likely a read error. The V call is TRBV7-9, the J call TRBJ2-2; TRBD2 matches at 7 bases. The germline V gene encodes CDR1 SEHNR and CDR2 FQNEAQ (reference sequence). This CDR3 comprises 18 residues. The CDR3 sequence: CASTLLPTGTTNTGELFS. DNA for the CDR3: TGTGCCAGCACCTTATTACCGACCGGGACTACGAACACCGGGGAGCTGTTTTCT.

The chain uses TRBV25-1 and TRBJ2-1, with D tentatively TRBD2 (5 bases). The CDR3 contains 13 residues. V was cut by 1 base and J by 12 bases, with 13 bases left in between. The germline CDR1 and CDR2 sequences are MGHDK and SYGVNS. CDR3 in DNA: TGTGCCAGCAGTGAATTGGGCCTGAGGGTGCAGTTCTTC. Protein sequence: CASSELGLRVQFF.

The CDR3 DNA is TGCAGTGCTATCCCCGAGGACGGGACTACCTACAATGAGCAGTTCTTC. Its translation is CSAIPEDGTTYNEQFF. The chain combines TRBV20-1 with TRBJ2-1; the match to TRBD2 covers 7 bases. V gave up 4 bases and J gave up 2 bases; unmatched junction bases: 11. CDR1 DFQATT and CDR2 SNEGSKA come from the germline V gene (reference sequence). The CDR3 loop spans 16 amino acids.

CDR3 amino acids: CASSAKAGSYEQYF. The CDR3 DNA reads TGTGCCAGCAGCGCCAAGGCAGGATCCTACGAGCAGTACTTC. This chain joins TRBV7-9 and TRBJ2-7; unclear D gene. The CDR3 has 14 residues. Germline V gene lookup returns CDR1 SEHNR and CDR2 FQNEAQ (reference sequence). V lost 5 bases and J 1 base, leaving 12 bases between the germline ends.

The V call is TRBV28, the J call TRBJ2-5; 7 bases line up with TRBD1. Trimming at V came to 7 bases and at J to 5 bases, leaving 13 bases not matched to a gene. The V gene's germline CDR1 is MDHEN and CDR2 SYDVKM. The CDR3 totals 15 residues. In nucleotides, the CDR3 is TGTGCCAGCAACCGGGCAGGGGGAAGGTGGGAGACCCAGTACTTC. Translated, it gives CASNRAGGRWETQYF.

This chain uses TRBV20-1 with TRBJ1-2; perhaps TRBD1 as D (6 bases). Germline lookup yields CDR1 DFQATT and CDR2 SNEGSKA (reference sequence). CDR3 length equals 14 residues. V was clipped by 5 bases and J by 4 bases, with 17 bases between them. The CDR3 DNA follows: TGCAGTGCTCTCCGGGACACCAGAATCTATGGCTACACCTTC. Amino acids: CSALRDTRIYGYTF.

This clonotype was picked up one time. The rearrangement links TRBV20-1 to TRBJ2-1; D possibly uses TRBD1 or TRBD2 (7 bases each). The CDR3 sequence is 16 residues long. Germline V gene sequence: CDR1 DFQATT, CDR2 SNEGSKA (reference sequence). Trimming stripped 0 bases from V and 3 bases from J, with 15 bases between. DNA of the CDR3: TGCAGTGCTAGAGATATAGAGCGGGACAGCTACAATGAGCAGTTCTTC. Protein: CSARDIERDSYNEQFF.

The chain joins TRBV10-2 to TRBJ2-1, with 7 positions matching TRBD2. CDR1 and CDR2 (germline): WSHSY, SAAADI. CDR3 length: 17 amino acids. J gave up 10 bases and V 0 bases, and 15 bases lay outside the gene matches. CDR3 DNA: TGCGCCAGCAGTGAGTCTCTAAGCGGGACCCATCGGCCCGAGCAGTTCTTC. Translating gives CASSESLSGTHRPEQFF.

This sequence joins TRBV5-1 and TRBJ2-3; 9 bases are shared with TRBD2. Germline V gene sequence: CDR1 SGHRS, CDR2 YFSETQ. The V segment lost 4 bases and the J segment 2 bases; nucleotides outside the gene matches: 5. This CDR3 region has 15 residues. The CDR3 region is CASSQTSGSTDTQYF. The CDR3 nucleotides are TGCGCCAGCAGCCAGACTAGCGGTTCCACAGATACGCAGTATTTT.

The J gene is TRBJ2-7, the V gene TRBV20-1, with D possibly called TRBD1 or TRBD2 (6 bases each). The CDR3 consists of 11 residues. Per the germline V gene, CDR1 is DFQATT and CDR2 is SNEGSKA (reference sequence). V lost 6 bases and J 3 bases, leaving 9 bases between the germline ends. The DNA of the CDR3 is TGCAGTGCGAGGGGGGACTACGAGCAGTACTTC. Translation: CSARGDYEQYF.

This clonotype was counted between two and nine times. The DNA of the CDR3 is TGTGCCTGGAGTTTACAGGGCTACGAGCAGTACTTC. Amino acid sequence: CAWSLQGYEQYF. This sequence joins TRBV30 and TRBJ2-7; TRBD1 is a possible D gene (6 bases). This CDR3 has 12 amino acids. CDR1 GTSNPN and CDR2 SVGIG come from the germline V gene (reference sequence). The ends were cut back, 2 bases at V and 3 bases at J, with 8 bases in the middle.

The chain employs TRBV6-6 and TRBJ1-5, with 7 positions matching TRBD1. The CDR3 sequence is 15 residues long. Germline CDR1 is MNHNY and CDR2 is SVGAGI (reference sequence). Losses at the gene ends were 7 bases for V and 4 bases for J; bases not matched to a gene: 10. CDR3 protein: CASTPGTALNQPQHF. CDR3 nucleotides: TGTGCCAGCACTCCCGGGACAGCCTTAAATCAGCCCCAGCATTTT.

The V call is TRBV29-1, the J call TRBJ2-3, with 11 bases matching TRBD2. Germline CDR1 and CDR2: SQVTM and ANQGSEA. This CDR3 is 15 amino acids long. J gave up 6 bases and V 1 base, and 6 bases lay outside the gene matches. CDR3 DNA sequence: TGCAGCGTTGAAGTTTTGGCTAGCGGGGGGGATACGCAGTATTTT. Translation gives CSVEVLASGGDTQYF.

This chain links TRBV5-1 with TRBJ2-1; TRBD2 is a possible D gene (6 bases). The germline gives CDR1 SGHRS, CDR2 YFSETQ. Trimming took 4 bases from V and 4 from J, leaving 12 bases between them. The CDR3 sequence is 14 residues long. Here the CDR3 reads CASSDGTGYNEQFF. For the CDR3, the DNA is TGCGCCAGCAGCGACGGGACTGGATACAATGAGCAGTTCTTC.

The rearrangement joins TRBV3-1 to TRBJ2-2, with D unresolved. The germline V gene encodes CDR1 LGHDT and CDR2 YNNKEL (reference sequence). With 1 base removed from V and 7 bases from J, the gap between germline ends came to 10 bases. CDR3 length equals 14 residues. DNA of the CDR3: TGTGCCAGCAGCCAAGTGTACTTCAGCGGGGAGCTGTTTTTT. Translation: CASSQVYFSGELFF.